The source of this T cell receptor beta chain is a study of shared clonotypes between healthy human individuals. Sequencing was performed with immunoSEQ multiplex PCR; in TCRdb, only in-frame clones are kept and a portion is missing. The sample holds about half a million clones; 81% are singletons and the top ten take roughly 12%. CDR1 MNHEY and CDR2 SVGAGI come from the germline V gene. With termini counted, the CDR3 has 10 amino acids. The count of this clone is one. Since no conserved phenylalanine or tryptophan closes the CDR3, a read error is the likely cause. No DNA is shown, since the ends of the CDR3 on it are uncertain; the CDR3 is the one TCRdb lists.

The receptor was isolated from a woman aged 40 to 50 in good health. Some clones in this sample may be carry-over from other donors' samples. This chain links TRBV6-5 with TRBJ2-7. The sequencing sample was made of PBMCs. The CDR3 spells CASSYPDRVL.